The 32 T cell receptor beta chains in this list originate from one sample, sequenced in a study of T-cell memory formation after mild COVID-19 (dated by TCRdb to the early 2020s). The library relied on 5' RACE. This sample was sequenced with an Illumina NovaSeq 6000. TCRdb redid the processing of the public reads, applying fastp at Q25 and MiXCR, and retained in-frame beta chains. Rows merge per CDR3 protein into single entries with the most common DNA and genes. The sample table shows about 450,000 distinct CDR3 sequences, and around a quarter are seen once. Around 12% of the sample is held by the ten biggest clonotypes. Source material: PBMCs or a T cell subset sorted from them (not recorded which). The receptor set was obtained from an adult woman who had mild COVID-19 (a few samples of this study predate the infection). The sample titles of this study are shuffled in the database, so cell type and time point are left out; the donor was told from shared clones.

The chain combines TRBV3-1 with TRBJ2-4; D is tentatively TRBD1 or TRBD2 (5 bases each). Trimming removed 7 bases from V and 13 bases from J, with 23 bases in between. This CDR3 comprises 14 residues. Germline CDR1 is LGHDT and CDR2 is YNNKEL (reference sequence). CDR3 in amino acids: CASTSRLGEQIQYF. In nucleotides, the CDR3 is TGTGCCAGCACCTCGAGATTAGGGGAGCAGATACAGTACTTC.

The V and J genes are TRBV12-3 or TRBV12-4 and TRBJ2-3; TRBD2 matches 13 bases. V lost 6 bases, J lost 12 bases, and 6 bases stayed unmatched. The CDR3 has 13 residues. CDR3: CASSQGLAGTQYF. Here the CDR3 DNA reads TGTGCCAGCAGCCAGGGACTAGCGGGGACTCAGTATTTT.

This sequence joins TRBV25-1 and TRBJ1-2; 9 bases align to TRBD1. CDR1 is MGHDK, CDR2 SYGVNS, per germline. With 7 bases clipped from V and 7 bases from J, the junction kept 7 bases outside the gene matches. The CDR3 is 13 residues long. The CDR3 here is CASTMTGGFGYTF. Written as DNA, the CDR3 is TGTGCCAGCACTATGACAGGGGGATTTGGCTACACCTTC.

This clonotype has only a few counts. The rearrangement uses TRBV12-3 or TRBV12-4 and TRBJ2-1; 10 bases fit TRBD1. The CDR3 runs to 15 residues. J was trimmed by 6 bases and V by 2 bases; bases with no gene match: 4. The CDR3 reads CASSLPGQGINEQFF. The CDR3 DNA is TGTGCCAGCAGTTTACCGGGACAGGGGATCAATGAGCAGTTCTTC.

V and J are TRBV7-6 and TRBJ2-3, with 10 bases that match TRBD2. J gave up 4 bases and V 5 bases, and 9 bases lay outside the gene matches. CDR3 length: 16 residues. Germline CDR1 and CDR2: SGHVS and FNYEAQ. CDR3 loop: CASSTYSAGGPDTQYF. The CDR3 bases are TGTGCCAGCAGCACCTACTCAGCGGGGGGGCCAGATACGCAGTATTTT.

This chain connects TRBV20-1 to TRBJ2-1; perhaps D is TRBD1 or TRBD2 (5 bases each). Germline V gene sequence: CDR1 DFQATT, CDR2 SNEGSKA (reference sequence). V was trimmed by 3 bases and J by 4 bases, leaving 10 bases between them. CDR3 length: 13 amino acids. The CDR3 here is CSARAGAYNEQFF. In DNA, the CDR3 is TGCAGTGCTAGGGCCGGGGCTTACAATGAGCAGTTCTTC.

This clonotype was counted many times. This sequence joins TRBV10-3 and TRBJ2-5; the D is unclear. Deletions cut 2 bases from V and 1 base from J, with 8 bases between. Per the germline V gene, CDR1 is ENHRY and CDR2 is SYGVKD. This CDR3 comprises 14 residues. CDR3 sequence: CAISEGQLQETQYF. The CDR3 DNA reads TGTGCCATCAGTGAGGGGCAGCTCCAAGAGACCCAGTACTTC.

The chain uses TRBV7-6 and TRBJ2-5; D is possibly TRBD2 (5 bases). The germline V gene encodes CDR1 SGHVS and CDR2 FNYEAQ. This CDR3 spans 12 amino acids. The V gene lost 0 bases and the J gene lost 10 bases, with 9 bases spanning the gap. CDR3 sequence: CASSLATGYQYF. Here the CDR3 DNA reads TGTGCCAGCAGCTTAGCGACGGGGTACCAGTACTTC.

The table lists this clonotype with a few counts. The gene calls are TRBV7-8 and TRBJ2-3; D tentatively reads TRBD1 or TRBD2 (5 bases each). V was clipped by 5 bases and J by 0 bases, with 21 bases between them. The CDR3 covers 18 residues. CDR1 is SGHVS, CDR2 FQNEAQ, per germline. The CDR3 DNA reads as TGTGCCAGCAGCCTGAGGGGCCCCAACTATTCTAGCACAGATACGCAGTATTTT. This gives the protein CASSLRGPNYSSTDTQYF.

The V gene is TRBV12-3 or TRBV12-4, the J gene TRBJ2-5; TRBD2 matches 13 bases. After removal of 8 bases from V and 0 bases from J, the junction contained 12 bases not matched to a gene. There are 18 residues in the CDR3. The CDR3 spells CASASLRGLAGHQETQYF. As DNA, the CDR3 is TGTGCCAGCGCCTCCCTTCGGGGACTAGCGGGACACCAAGAGACCCAGTACTTC.

The rearrangement joins TRBV5-4 to TRBJ2-5; 8 bases align to TRBD2. Germline-derived CDR1 and CDR2 are SGHNT and YYREEE (reference sequence). V lost 4 bases to trimming and J lost 2 bases; unmatched junction nucleotides: 7. The length of the CDR3 is 15 residues. The chain's CDR3 is CASSPLAEMQETQYF. CDR3 bases: TGTGCCAGCAGCCCACTAGCGGAGATGCAAGAGACCCAGTACTTC.

The chain uses TRBV9 and TRBJ2-7, with D unresolved. Germline V gives CDR1 SGDLS, CDR2 YYNGEE. This CDR3 spans 14 amino acids. V was clipped by 0 bases and J by 2 bases, with 9 bases between them. The CDR3 loop reads CASSVEGQTYEQYF. In nucleotides, the CDR3 is TGTGCCAGCAGCGTAGAAGGGCAGACCTACGAGCAGTACTTC.

The rearrangement joins TRBV24-1 to TRBJ2-3, with 7 nucleotides matching TRBD1. Per germline, CDR1 KGHDR and CDR2 SFDVKD. The CDR3 has 14 amino acids. Trimming cost V 3 bases and J 6 bases; bases outside gene matches: 5. The CDR3 reads CATSDRKGADTQYF. In DNA form, the CDR3 reads TGTGCCACCAGTGATAGAAAGGGGGCGGATACGCAGTATTTT.

Remarks on this clonotype: No DNA is shown, since the ends of the CDR3 on it are uncertain; the CDR3 is the one TCRdb lists. V usage is TRBV7-5 and J usage is TRBJ2-1; TRBD2 is the table's D call, not checked against the DNA. TRBV7-5 is a listed pseudogene. The CDR3 contains 16 residues when both ends are counted. The CDR3 spells CISVPGRLAGINEQFF.

A few counts support this clonotype. The chain is built from TRBV6-1 and TRBJ1-1; no clear D. CDR3 length: 13 amino acids. Deletions cut 2 bases from V and 4 bases from J, with 8 bases between. CDR1 and CDR2 from the germline V gene are MNHNS and SASEGT. CDR3 nucleotide sequence: TGTGCCAGCAGTGAAATGTGGGGCACTGAAGCTTTCTTT. This sequence encodes CASSEMWGTEAFF.

The chain couples TRBV30 to TRBJ1-2, with D tentatively TRBD1 (5 bases). Per the germline V gene, CDR1 is GTSNPN and CDR2 is SVGIG (reference sequence). This CDR3 contains 14 residues. Trimming took off 3 bases at V and 3 bases at J, with 14 bases between the two ends. The CDR3 DNA is TGTGCCTGGAGCGCCCAGACAGTGCACTATGGCTACACCTTC. Protein product: CAWSAQTVHYGYTF. Drawing the rest from reference TRBV30 and TRBJ1-2, the complete variable domain is SQTIHQWPATLVQPVGSPLSLECTVEGTSNPNLYWYRQAAGRGLQLLFYSVGIGQISSEVPQNLSASRPQDRQFILSSKKLLLSDSGFYLCAWSAQTVHYGYTFGSGTRLTVV.

This clonotype appeared a few times. This chain links TRBV7-9 with TRBJ2-2; 12 bases are shared with TRBD1. Germline lookup yields CDR1 SEHNR and CDR2 FQNEAQ (reference sequence). This CDR3 comprises 15 residues. The ends lost 4 bases at V and 7 bases at J; junction bases unmatched: 4. CDR3 protein: CASSSGTGGNGELFF. The CDR3 coding sequence is TGTGCCAGCAGCTCCGGGACAGGGGGCAACGGGGAGCTGTTTTTT.

This clonotype was seen a few times. The gene calls are TRBV27 and TRBJ1-1; no reliable D call. Trimming cost V 7 bases and J 7 bases, with 16 bases left between them. The CDR3 extends over 13 amino acids. Germline V CDR1 and CDR2: MNHEY, SMNVEV (reference sequence). The CDR3 loop reads CASTGGGNGEAFF. The CDR3 nucleotides are TGTGCCAGCACGGGAGGAGGGAATGGTGAAGCTTTCTTT.

This clonotype has a handful of counts. V gene TRBV9 combines with J gene TRBJ2-5; D gene unclear. Germline lookup yields CDR1 SGDLS and CDR2 YYNGEE. CDR3 length: 11 amino acids. V lost 0 bases, J lost 7 bases, and 4 bases lay in between. The CDR3 loop is CASSVDGTQYF. CDR3 in DNA: TGTGCCAGCAGCGTAGACGGGACCCAGTACTTC.

V is TRBV6-2 or TRBV6-3 and J is TRBJ2-1; D unclear. CDR1 is MNHEY and CDR2 is SVGEGT in the germline V gene. The CDR3 loop spans 14 amino acids. Trimming took 6 bases from V and 6 from J, leaving 15 bases between them. This CDR3 reads CASSRRILGNEQFF. CDR3 DNA: TGTGCCAGCAGCCGGCGGATATTAGGCAATGAGCAGTTCTTC.

The CDR3 here is CASSLFGGLGIEQFF. CDR3 bases: TGTGCCAGCAGTTTATTTGGCGGGCTAGGCATTGAGCAGTTCTTC. The rearrangement joins TRBV27 to TRBJ2-1, with D possibly matching TRBD2 (5 bases). CDR3 length: 15 residues. In germline, CDR1 is MNHEY, CDR2 SMNVEV (reference sequence). Trimming took off 1 base at V and 9 bases at J, with 16 bases between the two ends.

This clonotype has just a few counts. The CDR3, as DNA: TGCAGTGCTAGAGACCCTAATCATACTTTGGGGGATGCGGGAGCTTTCTTT. It is translated as CSARDPNHTLGDAGAFF. The chain joins TRBV20-1 to TRBJ1-1; D is possibly TRBD1 (5 bases). The CDR3 has 17 residues. Germline assignment: CDR1 DFQATT and CDR2 SNEGSKA (reference sequence). V was pared by 0 bases and J by 10 bases, with 27 bases between.

The rearrangement uses TRBV11-2 and TRBJ2-3; 7 bases are shared with TRBD2. The V and J ends lost 3 bases and 4 bases, in that order; junction bases with no gene match: 7. The CDR3 spans 15 residues. Germline V lookup: CDR1 SGHAT, CDR2 FQNNGV. The CDR3 is CASSFEGRGADTQYF. The CDR3 bases are TGTGCCAGCAGCTTCGAGGGGAGGGGCGCAGATACGCAGTATTTT.

This clonotype showed up just a few times. This chain links TRBV10-3 with TRBJ1-5; 10 nucleotides match TRBD1. The V gene's germline CDR1 is ENHRY and CDR2 SYGVKD. J lost 7 bases, V lost 6 bases, and 6 bases had no gene match. The length of the CDR3 is 14 residues. CDR3 protein: CAIREGQGGQPQHF. The CDR3 DNA follows: TGTGCCATCAGGGAAGGACAGGGGGGCCAGCCCCAGCATTTT.

The rearrangement links TRBV3-1 to TRBJ2-1; 7 bases are a match to TRBD2. The CDR3 totals 12 residues. J lost 15 bases, V lost 1 base, and 6 bases had no gene match. Germline lookup yields CDR1 LGHDT and CDR2 YNNKEL (reference sequence). The CDR3 protein is CASSQGRTSLFF. The CDR3 DNA is TGTGCCAGCAGCCAAGGGCGGACTAGTCTGTTCTTC.

The chain couples TRBV4-1 to TRBJ2-3; 7 bases agree with TRBD1. With 1 base clipped from V and 0 bases from J, the junction kept 10 bases outside the gene matches. Germline V gene sequence: CDR1 MGHRA, CDR2 YSYEKL. The CDR3 extends over 18 amino acids. CDR3 sequence reads: CASSQATYRGTSTDTQYF. Written as DNA, the CDR3 is TGCGCCAGCAGCCAAGCGACCTACAGGGGCACTAGCACAGATACGCAGTATTTT.

This clonotype was observed many times. This rearrangement joins TRBV5-5 to TRBJ2-5; 10 bases agree with TRBD1. The CDR3 is 14 residues long. CDR1 is SGHKS and CDR2 is YYEKEE in the germline V gene (reference sequence). Unmatched junction bases numbered 2, after V lost 5 bases and J lost 1 base. This CDR3 reads CASSRDRGQETQYF. Here the CDR3 DNA reads TGTGCCAGCAGTCGGGACAGGGGCCAAGAGACCCAGTACTTC. The full variable domain, in which reference TRBV5-5 and TRBJ2-5 provide the parts outside the CDR3, is DAGVTQSPTHLIKTRGQQVTLRCSPISGHKSVSWYQQVLGQGPQFIFQYYEKEERGRGNFPDRFSARQFPNYSSELNVNALLLGDSALYLCASSRDRGQETQYFGPGTRLLVL.

This clonotype was counted between two and nine times. The rearrangement links TRBV29-1 to TRBJ2-3; TRBD1 is a possible D gene (6 bases). Trimming shortened V by 5 bases and J by 0 bases, and 15 bases separated the two germline ends. The CDR3 consists of 15 residues. Per the germline V gene, CDR1 is SQVTM and CDR2 is ANQGSEA. The CDR3: CSVSAGATSTDTQYF. CDR3 nucleotides: TGCAGCGTTTCAGCAGGGGCCACTAGCACAGATACGCAGTATTTT.

This sequence joins TRBV21-1 and TRBJ1-1; no DNA check was done on the table's D call, TRBD1. TRBV21-1 is termed a pseudogene. The CDR3 runs to 14 residues. CDR3 sequence reads: CASSNWDPYTEAFF. CDR3 sequence (DNA): TGTGCCAGCAGCAACTGGGACCCGTACACTGAAGCTTTCTTT.

The chain joins TRBV24-1 to TRBJ2-3; weak D call: TRBD2 (6 bases). Germline-derived CDR1 and CDR2 are KGHDR and SFDVKD. Trimming shortened V by 6 bases and J by 5 bases, and 11 bases separated the two germline ends. This CDR3 comprises 13 residues. The CDR3 is CATSTQGGDTQYF. The CDR3 DNA reads as TGTGCCACCAGTACCCAGGGAGGAGATACGCAGTATTTT.

V is TRBV2 and J is TRBJ2-3; 8 bases are a match to TRBD2. Germline V gene sequence: CDR1 SNHLY, CDR2 FYNNEI. V lost 7 bases, J lost 2 bases, and 5 bases stayed unmatched. The CDR3 is 14 amino acids. The CDR3 sequence is CASTRTSPTDTQYF. Here the CDR3 DNA reads TGTGCCAGCACCCGGACTAGCCCCACAGATACGCAGTATTTT.

A few counts support this clonotype. V is TRBV12-3 or TRBV12-4 and J is TRBJ1-5; unclear D gene. Trimming left V 7 bases short and J 5 bases short, with 9 bases between. The CDR3 sequence is 12 residues long. The CDR3 here is CASTLAYQPQHF. The DNA for the CDR3 is TGTGCCAGCACCCTGGCTTATCAGCCCCAGCATTTT.